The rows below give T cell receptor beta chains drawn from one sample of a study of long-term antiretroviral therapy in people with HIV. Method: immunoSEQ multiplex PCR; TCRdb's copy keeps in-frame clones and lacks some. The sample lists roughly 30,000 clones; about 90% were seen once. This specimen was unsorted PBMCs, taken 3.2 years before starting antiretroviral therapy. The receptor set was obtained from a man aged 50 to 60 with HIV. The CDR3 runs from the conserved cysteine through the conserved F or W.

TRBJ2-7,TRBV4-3,CASSHPRARPYEQYF
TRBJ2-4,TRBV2,CASSDAGVKDAWVYF
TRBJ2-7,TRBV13,CASTAGGSYEQYF
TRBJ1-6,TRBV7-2,CASSLVSGDVNSPLHF
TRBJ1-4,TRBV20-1,CSARASIELFF
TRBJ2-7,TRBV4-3,CASSQNSGGRYEQYF
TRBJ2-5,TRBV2,CASSETSGGAQETQYF
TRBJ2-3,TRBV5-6,CASSYSGGVADTQYF
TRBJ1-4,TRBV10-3,CAISENDRGTNEKLFF
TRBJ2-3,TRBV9,CASSGAGWGDTQYF
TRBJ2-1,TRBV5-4,CASSLGSGTAIDEQFF
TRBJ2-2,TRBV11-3,CASSRGTGRVGELFF
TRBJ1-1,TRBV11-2,CASSLNPGFTEAFF
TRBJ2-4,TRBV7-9,CASSLGAGATNIQYF
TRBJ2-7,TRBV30,CAWSLLPGTNSYEQYF
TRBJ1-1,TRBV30,CAWSVNTEAFF
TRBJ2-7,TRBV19,CASSLSGGAYEQYF
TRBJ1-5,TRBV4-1,CASSHTPGQGSQPQHF
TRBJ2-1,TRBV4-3,CASSQVGLAGTNEQFF
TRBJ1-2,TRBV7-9,CASSLQYYGYTF
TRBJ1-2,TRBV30,CACPGGETGGYGYTF
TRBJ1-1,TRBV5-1,CASSLSPGRGGAFF
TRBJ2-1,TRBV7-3,CASSLNGRLSEQFF
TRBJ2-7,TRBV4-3,CASSQDFRSQTYEQYF
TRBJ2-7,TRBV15,CATSSDQGGFLEDEQYF
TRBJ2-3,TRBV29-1,CSVEVLGPDTQYF
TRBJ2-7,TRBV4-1,CASSQPGSLYEQYF
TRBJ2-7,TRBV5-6,CASSLLAGMYEQYF
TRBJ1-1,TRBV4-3,CASSQDPTGMNTEAFF
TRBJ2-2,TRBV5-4,CASSSPAANTGELFF
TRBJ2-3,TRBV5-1,CASSFQRLAGTDTQYF
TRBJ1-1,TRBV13,CASSSGQGEAFF
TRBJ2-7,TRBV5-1,CASSLRPRQTYEQYF
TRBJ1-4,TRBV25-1,CASSFTANNEKLFF
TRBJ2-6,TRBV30,CAWSVSLTAGANVLTF
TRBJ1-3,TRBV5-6,CASSLRGPGNTIYF